This TCR beta chain appears in the sequencing data of a study of early stage breast cancer tumors. The wider study: Most invasive tumors, about 80% of the 16, were ER+/PR+/HER2-. Study outcomes and limitations: In about 90% of the 16 patients, blood comparison separated tumor from normal breast. Enriched TCRB sequences shared across patients were mostly commonly generated sequences.

The table came from immunoSEQ multiplex PCR; TCRdb's copy has only in-frame clones and leaves some out. The sample yields roughly 49,000 clones, approximately 78% seen once. This CDR3 spans 21 amino acids. J lost 5 bases, V lost 3 bases, and 27 bases had no gene match. In germline, CDR1 is GTSNPN, CDR2 SVGIG (reference sequence). As regards this clone: Its antigen is still unknown.

The TCR originated in a person aged 35-55 years with breast cancer. Sequencing was done on a sample of blood. The J gene is TRBJ2-7, the V gene TRBV30; 11 bases agree with TRBD2. The CDR3 DNA is TGTGCCTGGAGCGCCCTACGAATCTCCGAGTCGGGGACTAGCGGAGGGGACGAGCAGTACTTC. It encodes CAWSALRISESGTSGGDEQYF. Based on the CDR3 plus reference TRBV30 and TRBJ2-7, the full variable domain is SQTIHQWPATLVQPVGSPLSLECTVEGTSNPNLYWYRQAAGRGLQLLFYSVGIGQISSEVPQNLSASRPQDRQFILSSKKLLLSDSGFYLCAWSALRISESGTSGGDEQYFGPGTRLTVT.